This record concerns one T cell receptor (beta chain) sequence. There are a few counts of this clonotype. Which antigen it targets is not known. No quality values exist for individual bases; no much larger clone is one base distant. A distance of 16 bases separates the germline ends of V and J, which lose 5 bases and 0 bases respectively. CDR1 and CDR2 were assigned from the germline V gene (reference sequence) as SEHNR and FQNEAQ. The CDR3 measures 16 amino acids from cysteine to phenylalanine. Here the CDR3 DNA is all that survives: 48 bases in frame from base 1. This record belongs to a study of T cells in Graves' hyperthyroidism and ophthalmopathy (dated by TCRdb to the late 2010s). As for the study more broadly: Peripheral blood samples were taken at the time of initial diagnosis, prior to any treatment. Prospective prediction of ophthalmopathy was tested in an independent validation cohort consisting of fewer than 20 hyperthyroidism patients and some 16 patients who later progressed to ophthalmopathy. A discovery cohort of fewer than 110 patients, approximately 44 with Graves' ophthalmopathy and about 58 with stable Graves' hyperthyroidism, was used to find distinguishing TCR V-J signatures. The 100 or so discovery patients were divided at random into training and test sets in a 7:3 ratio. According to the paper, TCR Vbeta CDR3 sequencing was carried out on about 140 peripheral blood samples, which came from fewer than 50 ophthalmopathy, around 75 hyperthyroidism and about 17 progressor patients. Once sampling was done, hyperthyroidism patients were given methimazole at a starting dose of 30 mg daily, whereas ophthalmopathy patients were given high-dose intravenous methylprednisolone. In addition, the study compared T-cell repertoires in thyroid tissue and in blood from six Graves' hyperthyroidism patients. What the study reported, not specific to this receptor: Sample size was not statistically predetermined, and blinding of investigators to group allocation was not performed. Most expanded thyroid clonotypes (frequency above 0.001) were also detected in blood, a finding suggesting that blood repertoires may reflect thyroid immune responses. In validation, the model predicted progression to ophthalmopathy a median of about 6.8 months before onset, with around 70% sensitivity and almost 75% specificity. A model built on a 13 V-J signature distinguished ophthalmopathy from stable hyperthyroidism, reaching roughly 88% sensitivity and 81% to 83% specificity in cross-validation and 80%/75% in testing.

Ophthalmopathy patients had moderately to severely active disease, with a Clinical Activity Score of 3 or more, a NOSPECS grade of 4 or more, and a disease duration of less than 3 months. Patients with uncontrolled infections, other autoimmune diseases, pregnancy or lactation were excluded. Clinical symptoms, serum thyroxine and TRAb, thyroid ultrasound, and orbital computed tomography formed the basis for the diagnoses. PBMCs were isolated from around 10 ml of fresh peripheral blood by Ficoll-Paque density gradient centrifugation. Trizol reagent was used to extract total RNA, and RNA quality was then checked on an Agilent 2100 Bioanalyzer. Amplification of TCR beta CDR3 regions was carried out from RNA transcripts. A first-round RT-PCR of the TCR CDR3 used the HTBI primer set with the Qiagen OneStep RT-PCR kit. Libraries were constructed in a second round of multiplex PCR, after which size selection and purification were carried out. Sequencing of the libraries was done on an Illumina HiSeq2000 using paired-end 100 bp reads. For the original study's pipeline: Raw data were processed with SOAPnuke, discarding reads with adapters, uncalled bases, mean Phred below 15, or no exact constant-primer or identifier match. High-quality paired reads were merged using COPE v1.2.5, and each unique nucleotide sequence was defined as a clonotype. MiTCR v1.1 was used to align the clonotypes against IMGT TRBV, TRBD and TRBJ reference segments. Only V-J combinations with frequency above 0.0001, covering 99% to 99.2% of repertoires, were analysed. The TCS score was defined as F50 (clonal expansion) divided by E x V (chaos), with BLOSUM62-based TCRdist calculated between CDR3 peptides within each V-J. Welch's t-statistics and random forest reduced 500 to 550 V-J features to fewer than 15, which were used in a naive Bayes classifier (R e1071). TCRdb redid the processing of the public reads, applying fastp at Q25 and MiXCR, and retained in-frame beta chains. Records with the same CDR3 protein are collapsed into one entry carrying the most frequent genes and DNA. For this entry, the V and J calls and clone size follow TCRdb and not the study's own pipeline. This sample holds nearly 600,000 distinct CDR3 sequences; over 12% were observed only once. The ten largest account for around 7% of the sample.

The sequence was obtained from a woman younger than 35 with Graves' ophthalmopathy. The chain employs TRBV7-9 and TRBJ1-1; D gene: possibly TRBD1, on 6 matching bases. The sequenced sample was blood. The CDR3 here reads CASSHRDSTMNTEAFF. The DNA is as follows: TGTGCCAGCAGCCACAGGGATAGTACGATGAACACTGAAGCTTTCTTT.